The 7 T cell receptor beta chains in this list originate from one sample, sequenced in a study of technical replicates of blood from a few donors (dated by TCRdb to about 2017). The library was built by means of the immunoSEQ multiplex PCR assay. The immuneACCESS repertoire file appears here via TCRdb, limited to in-frame rearrangements. These files lack a portion of the clones; in checked studies, under half of the deficit traces to unresolved V genes, and the cause of the others is not known. This sample comprises 75,000 to 100,000 clones, approximately 96% of them detected only once. The biggest ten clones account for about 0.25% of the sample. The source material was T cells isolated from PBMCs. These receptors all come from a human donor in good health.

The rearrangement joins TRBV5-4 to TRBJ1-2; 12 nucleotides align to TRBD1. V lost 0 bases and J lost 7; bases outside the gene matches: 7. CDR3 size: 16 residues. The germline CDR1 and CDR2 sequences are SGHNT and YYREEE (reference sequence). The CDR3 loop is CASSLGGTGGLSGYTF. DNA for the CDR3: TGTGCCAGCAGCTTGGGCGGGACAGGGGGCCTTAGTGGCTACACCTTC.

The CDR3 DNA reads as TGTGCCAGTAGTGCGACAGGCTCCGGTGGAAAACTGTTTTTT. This encodes CASSATGSGGKLFF. The V and J genes are TRBV19 and TRBJ1-4, with D tentatively TRBD1 (6 bases). This CDR3 region has 14 residues. Trimming pared 5 bases from V and 10 bases from J, leaving 17 bases between. Germline V gene sequence: CDR1 LNHDA, CDR2 SQIVND (reference sequence).

CDR3 in DNA: TGTGCCGCCCAGACAATCGATAATTCACCCCTCCACTTT. It codes for CAAQTIDNSPLHF. The chain uses TRBV10-3 and TRBJ1-6; D is uncertain. The CDR3 is 13 amino acids. Germline CDR1 ENHRY, CDR2 SYGVKD. V was trimmed by 11 bases and J by 5 bases, leaving 13 bases between them.

The CDR3 region has the DNA TGTGCCAGCAGCGTCCGGACAGGGGGCTCTGTGGACACCATATATTTT. Translation: CASSVRTGGSVDTIYF. The chain employs TRBV9 and TRBJ1-3; 11 nucleotides line up with TRBD1. Germline V CDR1 and CDR2: SGDLS, YYNGEE. J lost 8 bases, V lost 2 bases, and 9 bases had no gene match. The CDR3 totals 16 residues. The complete variable domain, with remaining parts taken from reference TRBV9 and TRBJ1-3, reads DSGVTQTPKHLITATGQRVTLRCSPRSGDLSVYWYQQSLDQGLQFLIQYYNGEERAKGNILERFSAQQFPDLHSELNLSSLELGDSALYFCASSVRTGGSVDTIYFGEGSWLTVV.

The CDR3 here is CASRPLGTGVGTSGNWNEQFF. In DNA, the CDR3 is TGTGCCAGCAGACCGCTCGGGACAGGGGTCGGGACTAGCGGGAATTGGAATGAGCAGTTCTTC. V and J are TRBV2 and TRBJ2-1; 13 nucleotides agree with TRBD2. In germline, CDR1 is SNHLY, CDR2 FYNNEI. V was pared by 6 bases and J by 7 bases, with 24 bases of the junction left unmatched. The CDR3 sequence is 21 residues long.

V usage is TRBV5-1 and J usage is TRBJ1-1; TRBD1 is a possible D gene (6 bases). The V gene lost 3 bases and the J gene lost 1 base, with 7 bases spanning the gap. This CDR3 is built from 13 residues. In germline, CDR1 is SGHRS, CDR2 YFSETQ. CDR3 DNA: TGCGCCAGCAGCTCGGGACAGAACACTGAAGCTTTCTTT. Protein sequence: CASSSGQNTEAFF.

This sequence joins TRBV18 and TRBJ2-7; a possible D gene is TRBD2 (6 bases). The CDR3 extends over 15 amino acids. V lost 3 bases and J lost 0, with 12 bases in between. Germline V gene lookup returns CDR1 KGHSH and CDR2 LQKENI. CDR3 nucleotide sequence: TGTGCCAGCTCACCCCTTAGCGGATCCTCCTACGAGCAGTACTTC. It specifies CASSPLSGSSYEQYF.